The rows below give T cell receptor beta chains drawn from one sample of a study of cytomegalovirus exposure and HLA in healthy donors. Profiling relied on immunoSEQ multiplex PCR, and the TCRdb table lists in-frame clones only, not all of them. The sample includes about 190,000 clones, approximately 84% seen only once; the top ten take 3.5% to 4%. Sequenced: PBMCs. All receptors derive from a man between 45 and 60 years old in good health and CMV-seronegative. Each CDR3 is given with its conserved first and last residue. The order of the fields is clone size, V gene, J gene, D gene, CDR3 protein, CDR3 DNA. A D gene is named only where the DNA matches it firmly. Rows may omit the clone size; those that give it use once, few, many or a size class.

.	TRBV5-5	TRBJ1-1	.	CASSLLGHPSPTEAFF	TGTGCCAGCAGCTTGCTGGGACACCCATCACCCACTGAAGCTTTCTTT
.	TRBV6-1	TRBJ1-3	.	CASSGTRLRNTIYF	TGTGCCAGCAGTGGGACAAGACTTAGAAACACCATATATTTT
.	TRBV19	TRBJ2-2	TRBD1	CASRKTGAGTGELFF	TGTGCCAGTAGGAAAACAGGGGCAGGAACCGGGGAGCTGTTTTTT
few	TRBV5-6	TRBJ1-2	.	CASSLDRNYGYTF	TGTGCCAGCAGCTTGGACAGGAACTATGGCTACACCTTC
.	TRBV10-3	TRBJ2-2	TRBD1	CAISGGTGVTGELFF	TGTGCCATCAGTGGTGGGACAGGGGTTACCGGGGAGCTGTTTTTT
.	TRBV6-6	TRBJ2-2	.	CASRTWEDTGELFF	TGTGCCAGCAGGACCTGGGAGGACACCGGGGAGCTGTTTTTT
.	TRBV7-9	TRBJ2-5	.	CASSPGPQEAQYF	TGTGCCAGCAGCCCAGGGCCCCAAGAGGCCCAGTACTTC
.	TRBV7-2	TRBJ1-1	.	CASSFGGAFF	TGTGCCAGCAGCTTCGGAGGGGCTTTCTTT
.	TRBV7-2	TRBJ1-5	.	CASSSDSSNQPQHF	TGTGCCAGCAGCTCAGACAGTAGCAATCAGCCCCAGCATTTT
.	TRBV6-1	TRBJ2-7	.	CASSALTGRGVSYEQYF	TGTGCCAGCAGTGCCCTAACGGGGCGGGGAGTCTCCTACGAGCAGTACTTC
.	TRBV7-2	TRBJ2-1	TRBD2	CASSQTAGGYNEQFF	TGTGCCAGCAGCCAAACGGCGGGGGGTTACAATGAGCAGTTCTTC
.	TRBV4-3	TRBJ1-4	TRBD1	CASSQTPRTGRGINEKLFF	TGCGCCAGCAGCCAAACTCCGCGGACAGGGCGGGGGATTAATGAAAAACTGTTTTTT
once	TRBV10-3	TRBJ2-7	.	CAISHGESYEQYF	TGTGCCATCAGCCACGGGGAGTCCTACGAGCAGTACTTC
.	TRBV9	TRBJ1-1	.	CASSAGGTSRNTEAFF	TGTGCCAGCAGCGCCGGTGGGACATCCCGAAACACTGAAGCTTTCTTT
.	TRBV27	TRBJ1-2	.	CASVSLSTGFNGYTF	TGTGCCAGCGTTTCTCTCTCAACAGGGTTTAATGGCTACACCTTC
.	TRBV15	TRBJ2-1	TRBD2	CATSRPGLGNEQFF	TGTGCCACCAGCCGACCGGGACTAGGCAATGAGCAGTTCTTC
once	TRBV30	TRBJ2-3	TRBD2	CAWSVIAGGRDTQYF	TGTGCCTGGAGTGTTATAGCGGGGGGGCGTGATACGCAGTATTTT
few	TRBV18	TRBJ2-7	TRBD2	CASSSLQRGAYYEQYF	TGTGCCAGCTCATCCTTGCAGCGGGGGGCCTACTACGAGCAGTACTTC
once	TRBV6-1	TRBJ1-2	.	CASIPDSTGYTF	TGTGCCAGCATTCCGGACTCAACGGGCTACACCTTC
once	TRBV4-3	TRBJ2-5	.	CASSQESPGTVGGETQYF	TGCGCCAGCAGCCAGGAGAGCCCCGGGACGGTGGGGGGAGAGACCCAGTACTTC
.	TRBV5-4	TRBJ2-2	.	CASSLVPGMNTGELFF	TGTGCCAGCAGCTTGGTTCCGGGTATGAACACCGGGGAGCTGTTTTTT
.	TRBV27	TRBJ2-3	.	CASSPRGRGTDTQYF	TGTGCCAGCAGCCCCAGGGGACGGGGCACAGATACGCAGTATTTT
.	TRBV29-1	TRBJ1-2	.	CSVLANYGYTF	TGCAGCGTTTTAGCTAACTATGGCTACACCTTC
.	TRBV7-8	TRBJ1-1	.	CASSLAEYGNEAFF	TGTGCCAGCAGCTTAGCAGAGTACGGGAATGAAGCTTTCTTT
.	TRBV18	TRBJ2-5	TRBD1	CASSPEPRQGGETQYF	TGTGCCAGCTCACCGGAACCTAGACAGGGTGGAGAGACCCAGTACTTC
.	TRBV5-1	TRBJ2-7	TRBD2	CASSPVAGGSYEQYF	TGCGCCAGCAGCCCCGTCGCGGGGGGATCCTACGAGCAGTACTTC
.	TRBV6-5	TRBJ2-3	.	CASSYSGAQDTQYF	TGTGCCAGCAGTTACTCGGGGGCGCAAGATACGCAGTATTTT
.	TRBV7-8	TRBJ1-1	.	CASREFESWAEAFF	TGTGCCAGCAGGGAGTTCGAGTCTTGGGCTGAAGCTTTCTTT
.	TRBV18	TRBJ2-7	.	CASSPFGRPYEQYF	TGTGCCAGCTCACCATTCGGTCGCCCCTACGAGCAGTACTTC
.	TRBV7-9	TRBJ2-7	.	CASSSLTGVYEQYF	TGTGCCAGCAGCTCTCTGACGGGGGTCTACGAGCAGTACTTC
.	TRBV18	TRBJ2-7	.	CASSPVSDYEQYF	TGTGCCAGCTCACCAGTCAGTGACTACGAGCAGTACTTC
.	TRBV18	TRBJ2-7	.	CASSPRENEQYF	TGTGCCAGCTCACCACGAGAAAACGAGCAGTACTTC
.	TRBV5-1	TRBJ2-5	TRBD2	CASSLGLARDETQYF	TGCGCCAGCAGCCTTGGACTAGCACGAGATGAGACCCAGTACTTC
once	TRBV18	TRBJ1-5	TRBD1	CASSSTGDGNQPQHF	TGTGCCAGCTCAAGTACAGGGGATGGCAATCAGCCCCAGCATTTT
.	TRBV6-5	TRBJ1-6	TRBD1	CASGYGDRGNSPLHF	TGTGCCAGCGGTTACGGGGACAGGGGTAATTCACCCCTCCACTTT
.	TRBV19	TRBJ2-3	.	CASSFPRQQADTQYF	TGTGCCAGTAGTTTCCCGAGACAGCAAGCAGATACGCAGTATTTT
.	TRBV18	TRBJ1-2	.	CASSPLSEAATYGYTF	TGTGCCAGCTCACCTCTTTCAGAGGCCGCCACCTATGGCTACACCTTC
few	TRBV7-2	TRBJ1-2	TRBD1	CASSLAVGQGGGYTF	TGTGCCAGCAGCTTAGCGGTTGGACAGGGTGGCGGCTACACCTTC
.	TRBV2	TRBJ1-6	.	CASRPADSVNSPLHF	TGTGCCAGCCGGCCTGCGGACAGTGTTAATTCACCCCTCCACTTT
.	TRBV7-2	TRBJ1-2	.	CASSQQGITSYGYTF	TGTGCCAGCAGCCAACAGGGAATTACCAGCTATGGCTACACCTTC
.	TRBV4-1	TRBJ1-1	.	CASSSRQAGTEAFF	TGCGCCAGCAGCTCTCGGCAAGCGGGCACTGAAGCTTTCTTT
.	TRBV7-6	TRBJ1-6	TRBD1	CASSLRTGGNSPLHF	TGTGCCAGCAGCTTACGGACAGGGGGGAATTCACCCCTCCACTTT
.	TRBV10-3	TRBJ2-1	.	CAIRDSVNEQFF	TGTGCCATCAGGGACTCCGTAAATGAGCAGTTCTTC
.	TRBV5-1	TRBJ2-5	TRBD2	CASSFFSGRTQETQYF	TGCGCCAGCAGCTTCTTTAGCGGGCGGACTCAAGAGACCCAGTACTTC
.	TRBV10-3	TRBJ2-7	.	CAISSTGNEQYF	TGTGCCATCAGTTCTACAGGCAACGAGCAGTACTTC
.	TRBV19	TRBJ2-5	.	CASSMDSWHETQYF	TGTGCCAGTAGTATGGACAGCTGGCACGAGACCCAGTACTTC
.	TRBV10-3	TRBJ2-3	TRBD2	CAISEGVAGGYTDTQYF	TGTGCCATCAGTGAAGGAGTAGCGGGGGGCTACACAGATACGCAGTATTTT
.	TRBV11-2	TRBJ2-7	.	CASSSRDISYEQYF	TGTGCCAGCAGCTCCCGGGACATCTCCTACGAGCAGTACTTC
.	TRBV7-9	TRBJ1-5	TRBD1	CSSSKTGLVQPQHF	TGTTCCAGCAGCAAGACAGGGTTGGTTCAGCCCCAGCATTTT
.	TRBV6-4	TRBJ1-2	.	CASSDQVRGGYTF	TGTGCCAGCAGTGACCAAGTAAGGGGTGGCTACACCTTC
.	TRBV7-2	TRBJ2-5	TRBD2	CASSRAGGSQETQYF	TGTGCCAGCAGTCGCGCGGGGGGGTCCCAAGAGACCCAGTACTTC
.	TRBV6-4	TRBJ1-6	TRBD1	CASSSGQGINSPLHF	TGTGCCAGCAGCTCGGGACAGGGGATCAATTCACCCCTCCACTTT